The present entry profiles one T cell receptor beta chain with its context. The antigen is undetermined. Isolated RNA was reverse transcribed in full, so expressed TCRB transcripts were sequenced. Generated by immunoSEQ multiplex PCR, the TCRdb table keeps only in-frame clones and is missing some. The table shows hundreds of thousands of clones, with around 15% occurring only once. V lost 6 bases, J lost 5 bases, and 9 bases stayed unmatched. CDR1 and CDR2 (germline): MNHNS, SASEGT. The CDR3 contains 14 residues. This entry belongs to a study of beta chain features in type 1 diabetes. General observations from the study: The similarity of naive, central memory and Treg TCRB repertoires appeared greater among patients than among healthy donors. There was a moderate but significant shortening of TCRB CDR3s in all four CD4+ subsets of Type 1 diabetes patients.

Sequences were obtained from naive CD4+ T cells from blood. The gene calls are TRBV6-1 and TRBJ1-1, with 7 positions matching TRBD1. The receptor was isolated from a young man with type 1 diabetes. Here the CDR3 DNA reads TGTGCCAGCAGGATCTCGACAGGGAGGACTGAAGCTTTCTTT. This translates into CASRISTGRTEAFF.